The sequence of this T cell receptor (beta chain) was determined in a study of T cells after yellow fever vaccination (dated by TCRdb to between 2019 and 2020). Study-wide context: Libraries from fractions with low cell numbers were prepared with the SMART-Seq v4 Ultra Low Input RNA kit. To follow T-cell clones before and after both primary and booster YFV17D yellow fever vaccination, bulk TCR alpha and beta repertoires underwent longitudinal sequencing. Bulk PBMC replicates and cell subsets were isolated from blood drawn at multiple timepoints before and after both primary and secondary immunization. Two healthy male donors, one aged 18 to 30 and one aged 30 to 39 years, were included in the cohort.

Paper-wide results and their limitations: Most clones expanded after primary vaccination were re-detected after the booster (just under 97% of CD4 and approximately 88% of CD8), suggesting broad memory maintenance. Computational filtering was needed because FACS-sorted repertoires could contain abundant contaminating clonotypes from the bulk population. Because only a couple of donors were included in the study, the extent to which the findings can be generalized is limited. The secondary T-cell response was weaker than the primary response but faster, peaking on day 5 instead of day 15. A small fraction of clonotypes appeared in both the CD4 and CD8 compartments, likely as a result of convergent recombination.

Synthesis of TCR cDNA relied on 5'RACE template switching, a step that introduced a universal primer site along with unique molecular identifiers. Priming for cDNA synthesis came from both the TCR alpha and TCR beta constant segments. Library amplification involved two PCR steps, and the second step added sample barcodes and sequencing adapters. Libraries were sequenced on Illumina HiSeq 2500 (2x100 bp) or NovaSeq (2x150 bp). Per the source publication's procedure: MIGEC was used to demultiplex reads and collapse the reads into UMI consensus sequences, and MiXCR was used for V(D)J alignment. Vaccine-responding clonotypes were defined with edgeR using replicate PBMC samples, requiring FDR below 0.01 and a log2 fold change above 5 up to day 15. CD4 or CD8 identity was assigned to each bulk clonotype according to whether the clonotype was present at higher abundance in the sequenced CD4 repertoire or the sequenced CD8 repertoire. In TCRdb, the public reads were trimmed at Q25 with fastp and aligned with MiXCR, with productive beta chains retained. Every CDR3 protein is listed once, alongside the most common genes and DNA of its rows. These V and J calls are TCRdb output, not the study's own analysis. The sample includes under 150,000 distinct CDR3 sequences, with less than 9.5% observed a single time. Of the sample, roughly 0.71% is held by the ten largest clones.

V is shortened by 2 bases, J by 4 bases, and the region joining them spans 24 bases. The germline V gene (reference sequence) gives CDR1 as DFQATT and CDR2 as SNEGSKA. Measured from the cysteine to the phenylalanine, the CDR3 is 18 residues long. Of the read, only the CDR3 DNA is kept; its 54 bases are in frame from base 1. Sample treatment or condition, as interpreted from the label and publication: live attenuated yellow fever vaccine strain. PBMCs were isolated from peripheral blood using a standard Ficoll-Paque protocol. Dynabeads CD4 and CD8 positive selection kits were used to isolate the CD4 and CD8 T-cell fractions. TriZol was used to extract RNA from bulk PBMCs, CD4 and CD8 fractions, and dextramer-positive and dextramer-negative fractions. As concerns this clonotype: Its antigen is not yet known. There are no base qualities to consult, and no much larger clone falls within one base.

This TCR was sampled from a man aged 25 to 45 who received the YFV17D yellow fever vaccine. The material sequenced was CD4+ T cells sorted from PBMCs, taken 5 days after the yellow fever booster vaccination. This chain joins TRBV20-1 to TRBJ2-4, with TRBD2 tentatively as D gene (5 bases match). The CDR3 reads CSARLRTRREGVKNIQYF. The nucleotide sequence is TGCAGTGCTAGACTACGAACCCGACGAGAGGGCGTGAAAAACATTCAGTACTTC.